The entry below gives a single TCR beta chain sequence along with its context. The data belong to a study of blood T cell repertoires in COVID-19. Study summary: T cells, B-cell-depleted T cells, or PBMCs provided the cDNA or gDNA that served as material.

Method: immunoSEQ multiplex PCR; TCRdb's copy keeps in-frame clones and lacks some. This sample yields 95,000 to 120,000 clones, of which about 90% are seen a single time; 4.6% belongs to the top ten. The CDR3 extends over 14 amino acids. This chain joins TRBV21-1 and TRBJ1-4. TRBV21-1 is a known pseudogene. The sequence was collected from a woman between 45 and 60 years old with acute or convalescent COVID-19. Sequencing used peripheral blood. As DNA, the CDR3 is TGTGCCAGCCCCAAACGGGGAGGAAATGAAAAACTGTTTTTT. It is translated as CASPKRGGNEKLFF.